What follows are 10 T cell receptor beta chains derived from one specimen sequenced in a study of blood T cell repertoires in COVID-19. Profiling relied on immunoSEQ multiplex PCR, and the TCRdb table lists in-frame clones only, not all of them. This sample carries about 60,000 clones, just over 85% of them seen once, and the ten largest clones take 1.2%. Source material: peripheral blood. The receptors stem from a man aged 35 to 55 with acute or convalescent COVID-19.

The chain links TRBV6-1 to TRBJ1-1, with TRBD1 matching 7 bases. From germline, CDR1 is MNHNS and CDR2 SASEGT. CDR3 size: 15 residues. Trimming took 3 bases from V and 2 from J; bases not matched to a gene: 6. Written as DNA, the CDR3 is TGTGCCAGCAGTGAGAGGGGGCGAGGTAACACTGAAGCTTTCTTT. It yields the protein CASSERGRGNTEAFF.

The chain recombines TRBV5-1 with TRBJ2-5; D not certain. The CDR3 sequence is 13 residues long. The germline gives CDR1 SGHRS, CDR2 YFSETQ. V was clipped by 0 bases and J by 3 bases, with 6 bases between them. The CDR3 sequence is CASSLELKETQYF. The DNA of the CDR3 is TGCGCCAGCAGCTTGGAATTAAAAGAGACCCAGTACTTC.

This clone has more than one count but fewer than ten. This rearrangement joins TRBV19 to TRBJ1-2; 8 bases are a match to TRBD1. The V gene end was trimmed by 4 bases and the J gene end by 2 bases; junction bases not matched to a gene: 3. Germline-derived CDR1 and CDR2 are LNHDA and SQIVND (reference sequence). The CDR3 contains 14 residues. The chain's CDR3 is CASSTQGANYGYTF. The DNA of the CDR3 is TGTGCCAGTAGTACCCAGGGGGCGAACTATGGCTACACCTTC.

The V call is TRBV3-1 (or the pseudogene TRBV3-2), the J call TRBJ2-7, with a weak D call TRBD2 (6 bases). V gave up 1 base and J gave up 7 bases, with 14 bases separating them. The germline CDR1 and CDR2 sequences are LGHDT and YNNKEL (reference sequence). CDR3 size: 14 residues. For the CDR3, the DNA is TGTGCCAGCAGCCAAGGGACTACGTTGAAAGAGCAGTACTTC. Its translation is CASSQGTTLKEQYF.

This clone has a single count. This chain connects TRBV6-5 to TRBJ2-2; D is ambiguous. The V end lost 6 bases, the J end lost 6 bases, and 11 bases lay between the germline ends. The CDR3 loop spans 13 amino acids. Germline V gene sequence: CDR1 MNHEY, CDR2 SVGAGI. CDR3 nucleotides: TGTGCCAGCAGAAAAACATCCTCCGGGGAGCTGTTTTTT. It specifies CASRKTSSGELFF.

The genes are TRBV7-2 and TRBJ1-2, with D maybe TRBD1 (5 bases). Trimming removed 4 bases at V and 2 bases at J, with 11 bases between. Germline CDR1 and CDR2: SGHTA and FQGNSA. CDR3 length: 14 residues. The CDR3: CASSSTGGNYGYTF. The CDR3 DNA reads as TGTGCCAGCAGCTCCACGGGGGGGAACTATGGCTACACCTTC. The full variable domain, rest sourced from reference TRBV7-2 and TRBJ1-2, is GAGVSQSPSNKVTEKGKDVELRCDPISGHTALYWYRQSLGQGLEFLIYFQGNSAPDKSGLPSDRFSAERTGGSVSTLTIQRTQQEDSAVYLCASSSTGGNYGYTFGSGTRLTVV.

The genes are TRBV2 and TRBJ2-1, with a possible D match to TRBD2 (5 bases). Germline loops: CDR1 SNHLY, CDR2 FYNNEI. V gave up 2 bases and J gave up 10 bases, with 9 bases separating them. The CDR3 loop spans 12 amino acids. CDR3 DNA: TGTGCCAGCAGTGAAAACCGAGGGGAGCAGTTCTTC. This codes for CASSENRGEQFF.

This sequence joins TRBV7-2 and TRBJ2-5; D unresolved. Germline V gene lookup returns CDR1 SGHTA and CDR2 FQGNSA. The CDR3 spans 11 residues. Trimming took off 2 bases at V and 7 bases at J, with 5 bases between the two ends. CDR3 nucleotide sequence: TGTGCCAGCAGCTTACCAGGGACCCAGTACTTC. This translates into CASSLPGTQYF.

The chain employs TRBV2 and TRBJ1-3; 10 nucleotides align to TRBD1. The germline gives CDR1 SNHLY, CDR2 FYNNEI. This CDR3 has 15 amino acids. Trimming took 3 bases from V and 3 from J; bases not matched to a gene: 2. CDR3 in DNA: TGTGCCAGCAGTGAGGGGACAGGGGTTGGAAACACCATATATTTT. It encodes CASSEGTGVGNTIYF.

The chain links TRBV5-5 to TRBJ1-2; unclear D gene. The CDR3 extends over 18 amino acids. Germline V gene lookup returns CDR1 SGHKS and CDR2 YYEKEE (reference sequence). The V gene lost 4 bases and the J gene lost 6 bases, with 28 bases spanning the gap. The CDR3 nucleotides are TGTGCCAGCAGCCCTCGAGGGCAGATAGTCCCGGGCGAAGATGGCTACACCTTC. Its translation is CASSPRGQIVPGEDGYTF.